A selection of T cell receptor beta chains follows, all from one sample in a study of blood T cell repertoires in COVID-19. The assay was immunoSEQ multiplex PCR, and TCRdb's table has in-frame clones only and misses some. The profile shows about 190,000 clones, approximately 84% of them singletons. Sequenced material: peripheral blood. These receptors were taken from a woman in her sixties or seventies with active or convalescent COVID-19. CDR3s include the opening cysteine and the closing phenylalanine or tryptophan. Each record gives: J gene, V gene, clone size, D gene, CDR3 DNA, CDR3 protein. The D gene is left open where the match is weak. Only some rows state a clone size, as once, few, many or a class for expanded clones.

TRBJ2-2	TRBV18	-	TRBD1	TGTGCCAGCTCACCAGACAGGGGGCCCGCGGAGCTGTTTTTT	CASSPDRGPAELFF
TRBJ2-3	TRBV9	-	-	TGTGCCAGCAGCGCAAGGACCACAGCGGCAGATACGCAGTATTTT	CASSARTTAADTQYF
TRBJ2-7	TRBV6-5	-	TRBD1	TGTGCCAGCGAGGACAGGACCTCCTACGAGCAGTACTTC	CASEDRTSYEQYF
TRBJ2-7	TRBV18	once	-	TGTGCCAGCTCACCACCCCCATCCCGGGGGACAGCCTACGAGCAGTACTTC	CASSPPPSRGTAYEQYF
TRBJ2-1	TRBV6-5	-	TRBD1	TGTGCCAGCAGTTCCCCCGGGACAGGGGCTTACAATGAGCAGTTCTTC	CASSSPGTGAYNEQFF
TRBJ2-2	TRBV6-5	-	-	TGTGCCAGCAGCCGGGGAGAGGCCGGGGAGCTGTTTTTT	CASSRGEAGELFF
TRBJ2-1	TRBV6-6	-	-	TGTGCCACCGAGCGGGTAAATGAGCAGTTCTTC	CATERVNEQFF
TRBJ2-7	TRBV9	-	TRBD2	TGTGCCAGCAGCGAAGCGGGAGTCCTCGAGCAGTACTTC	CASSEAGVLEQYF
TRBJ2-3	TRBV10-3	few	TRBD1	TGTGCCATCAGGCTGGACAGGGGAACAGATACGCAGTATTTT	CAIRLDRGTDTQYF
TRBJ2-7	TRBV30	once	TRBD1	TGTGCCTGGGAAACACCCGGGACAGGGGGGACCTACGAGCAGTACTTC	CAWETPGTGGTYEQYF
TRBJ2-6	TRBV2	-	-	TGTGCCAGCAAGAGGGGGTTGAGCTCTGGGGCCAACGTCCTGACTTTC	CASKRGLSSGANVLTF
TRBJ2-3	TRBV5-1	-	TRBD2	TGCGCCAGCAGCTTGAATGTTGGACTAGCGGGAGTAGATACGCAGTATTTT	CASSLNVGLAGVDTQYF
TRBJ2-1	TRBV10-3	-	TRBD2	TGTGCCATCAGTGAAAAACTAGCGACTTACAATGAGCAGTTCTTC	CAISEKLATYNEQFF
TRBJ2-1	TRBV2	-	TRBD2	TGTGCCACCCACACCAGGACTAGCGGGAGGGGGAGGGATGAGCAGTTCTTC	CATHTRTSGRGRDEQFF
TRBJ2-7	TRBV28	-	-	TGTGCCAGCAGTTTTCAGGGACTGGTGGAGCAGTACTTC	CASSFQGLVEQYF
TRBJ1-2	TRBV7-9	-	-	TGTGCCAGCAGCTTGAGTTCAGGGCGGTTCGGTGGCTACACCTTC	CASSLSSGRFGGYTF
TRBJ2-2	TRBV3-1/TRBV3-2	-	TRBD2	TGTGCCGTCCAACTAGCGGGGGCGAACACCGGGGAGCTGTTTTTT	CAVQLAGANTGELFF
TRBJ1-1	TRBV28	-	TRBD1	TGTGCCAGCAGTCCCAGGACAGGGGAGATTGAAGCTTTCTTT	CASSPRTGEIEAFF
TRBJ2-1	TRBV11-2	once	TRBD2	TGTGCCAGCAGCTCACCGGGCTTAGCGGGATCCAATGAGCAGTTCTTC	CASSSPGLAGSNEQFF
TRBJ2-1	TRBV24-1	-	TRBD2	TGTGCCACCAGTGATTTTCCTAGCGGGAGGAACTACAATGAGCAGTTCTTC	CATSDFPSGRNYNEQFF
TRBJ2-3	TRBV4-2	-	TRBD2	TGTGCCAGCAGCCCTTTAGCGGGAGGGCCCTCGTTTACCCATGGTGCGGCCACAGATACGCAGTATTTT	CASSPLAGGPSFTHGAATDTQYF
TRBJ1-5	TRBV4-1	-	TRBD1	TGCGCCAGCAGCCAAGATAGGACAGGGGACCGCAATCAGCCCCAGCATTTT	CASSQDRTGDRNQPQHF
TRBJ1-2	TRBV6-2/TRBV6-3	-	-	TGTGCCAGCAGCCCTCTGACGGGGGGGGCAACTAACTATGGCTACACCTTC	CASSPLTGGATNYGYTF
TRBJ2-1	TRBV9	-	-	TGTGCCAGCAGCCCAGAGGATCCCTTAGAGCAGTTCTTC	CASSPEDPLEQFF
TRBJ1-1	TRBV4-2	few	-	TGTGCCAGCAGCCAAGACCCTTTAATGAACACTGAAGCTTTCTTT	CASSQDPLMNTEAFF
TRBJ2-7	TRBV29-1	-	TRBD1	TGCAGCGCTAAGACAGGGCCTTCCTACGAGCAGTACTTC	CSAKTGPSYEQYF
TRBJ2-7	TRBV3-1/TRBV3-2	-	TRBD2	TGTGCCAGCAGCCCGGGACTAGAGGCCTACGAGCAGTACTTC	CASSPGLEAYEQYF
TRBJ2-7	TRBV7-6	-	-	TGTGCCAGCAGCTTGTCTAACAGGCAATCTCCAGGAGAGCAGTACTTC	CASSLSNRQSPGEQYF
TRBJ2-7	TRBV29-1	-	TRBD2	TGCAGCGCCCTGCCCGGGACTAGCGGTATCTCCTACGAGCAGTACTTC	CSALPGTSGISYEQYF
TRBJ2-1	TRBV5-6	-	TRBD2	TGTGCCAGCAGCTTCACTAGCGGGAGTCCCCTCTCCTACAATGAGCAGTTCTTC	CASSFTSGSPLSYNEQFF
TRBJ1-2	TRBV24-1	-	-	TGTGCCACCAGTGACCTTAACTATGGCTACACCTTC	CATSDLNYGYTF
TRBJ2-1	TRBV19	-	TRBD2	TGTGCCAGTAGTATATGGACTAGCGGGAGGGATGAGCAGTTCTTC	CASSIWTSGRDEQFF
TRBJ2-2	TRBV7-2	-	TRBD2	TGTGCCAGCAGCTTAGTTTTACTAGCGGGGAACACCGGGGAGCTGTTTTTT	CASSLVLLAGNTGELFF
TRBJ1-1	TRBV30	-	-	TGTGCCTGGAGTGGAGAGGTTATCTCCCTGGACACTGAAGCTTTCTTT	CAWSGEVISLDTEAFF
TRBJ2-1	TRBV24-1	-	TRBD2	TGTGCCACCAGTTTCCCAGCGGGAGGTGAGCAGTTCTTC	CATSFPAGGEQFF
TRBJ1-1	TRBV5-1	-	TRBD1	TGCGCCAGCAGCTTGGGGGACAGCAAAGCTTTCTTT	CASSLGDSKAFF
TRBJ2-7	TRBV7-9	-	TRBD1	TGTGCCAGCAGCCGGGACAGCCTCTACGAGCAGTACTTC	CASSRDSLYEQYF
TRBJ2-2	TRBV5-6	-	-	TGTGCCAGCAGGGTGAGCCAGGGGAACACCGGGGAGCTGTTTTTT	CASRVSQGNTGELFF
TRBJ1-6	TRBV4-1	-	TRBD1	TGCGCCAGCAGCCTTCCTCCCAGACAGGGGGATTCACCCCTCCACTTT	CASSLPPRQGDSPLHF
TRBJ2-1	TRBV5-1	few	TRBD2	TGCGCCAGCAGCCCCGGCGGGAGGGACTACAATGAGCAGTTCTTC	CASSPGGRDYNEQFF
TRBJ1-2	TRBV5-4	few	-	TGTGCCAGCAGCTCCCCGGAGGGAAGTAACTATGGCTACACCTTC	CASSSPEGSNYGYTF
TRBJ2-7	TRBV5-1	-	TRBD1	TGCGCCAGCAGCACCGGTCACCGGGACAGTGACTACGAGCAGTACTTC	CASSTGHRDSDYEQYF
TRBJ1-1	TRBV2	-	-	TGTGCCACCCCGGAACGGTCCGGGGCTGAAGCTTTCTTT	CATPERSGAEAFF
TRBJ2-2	TRBV6-5	-	TRBD2	TGTGCCAGCACTCTAGCGGGGGGGAACACCGGGGAGCTGTTTTTT	CASTLAGGNTGELFF
TRBJ2-1	TRBV6-5	-	-	TGTGCCAGCATGGGCCGCTTATACAATGAGCAGTTCTTC	CASMGRLYNEQFF
TRBJ1-5	TRBV2	-	-	TGTGCCAGCAAATCTGACAGGCAGCCCCAGCATTTT	CASKSDRQPQHF
TRBJ2-1	TRBV5-1	-	TRBD2	TGCGCCAGCATAAACAGCGGGAGAGGAATAAAGGAGCAGTTCTTC	CASINSGRGIKEQFF
TRBJ2-7	TRBV4-1	-	TRBD1	TGCGCCAGCAGCCAAGCGTGGACAGGGGGCTCCTACGAGCAGTACTTC	CASSQAWTGGSYEQYF
TRBJ2-7	TRBV7-3	few	TRBD1	TGTGCCAGCAGCTTGGGATCAGGACAGGGCAATTTGTACGAGCAGTACTTC	CASSLGSGQGNLYEQYF
TRBJ2-7	TRBV7-2	-	-	TGTGCCAGCAGCCCGATGGGTAGCGTCGCCTACGAGCAGTACTTC	CASSPMGSVAYEQYF
TRBJ1-2	TRBV4-2	-	TRBD1	TGTGCCAGCAGCCAAGACCAGGGGGCTGCCTATGGCTACACCTTC	CASSQDQGAAYGYTF
TRBJ2-7	TRBV6-2/TRBV6-3	-	TRBD1	TGTGCCAGCAGTCCCAGGGGACAGTCATTCCACGAGCAGTACTTC	CASSPRGQSFHEQYF
TRBJ2-2	TRBV5-1	once	-	TGCGCCAGCAGTATCGGGGTTGCTAAGGAGCTGTTTTTT	CASSIGVAKELFF
TRBJ2-7	TRBV29-1	-	-	TGCAGCGCCGTAACATCCTACGAGCAGTACTTC	CSAVTSYEQYF
TRBJ1-3	TRBV2	-	-	TGTGCCAGCAGTGAAGGCAGGGCAAACTCTGGAAACACCATATATTTT	CASSEGRANSGNTIYF